This entry is about one T cell receptor (beta chain). What it recognizes is unknown. Only in-frame clones appear in the TCRdb table, and some are missing; sequencing was by immunoSEQ multiplex PCR. The repertoire includes roughly 100,000 clones, over 75% of them detected once, and roughly 10% sits in the top ten. These data are taken from a study of T cell responses to AZD1222 COVID-19 vaccine. Study results and limitations: With dominance at 160-218 and 743-854, vaccine-associated CD4 TCRs spanned spike. Just five to seven people given AZD1222 tested seropositive at baseline. White British ancestry dominated among donors, who included more females, and clonal diversity was possibly underestimated.

Trimming pared 7 bases from V and 4 bases from J, leaving 23 bases between. Germline V lookup: CDR1 SNHLY, CDR2 FYNNEI. The CDR3 has 16 residues. The receptor was isolated from an adult who received the AZD1222 COVID-19 vaccine. The chain links TRBV2 to TRBJ2-7, with D maybe TRBD2 (5 bases). Specimen: peripheral blood, collected 28 days after the second AZD1222 dose. CDR3 DNA sequence: TGTGCCAGCATGGGAGTCTCAGGACGGAGATCTTACGAGCAGTACTTC. Translating gives CASMGVSGRRSYEQYF.